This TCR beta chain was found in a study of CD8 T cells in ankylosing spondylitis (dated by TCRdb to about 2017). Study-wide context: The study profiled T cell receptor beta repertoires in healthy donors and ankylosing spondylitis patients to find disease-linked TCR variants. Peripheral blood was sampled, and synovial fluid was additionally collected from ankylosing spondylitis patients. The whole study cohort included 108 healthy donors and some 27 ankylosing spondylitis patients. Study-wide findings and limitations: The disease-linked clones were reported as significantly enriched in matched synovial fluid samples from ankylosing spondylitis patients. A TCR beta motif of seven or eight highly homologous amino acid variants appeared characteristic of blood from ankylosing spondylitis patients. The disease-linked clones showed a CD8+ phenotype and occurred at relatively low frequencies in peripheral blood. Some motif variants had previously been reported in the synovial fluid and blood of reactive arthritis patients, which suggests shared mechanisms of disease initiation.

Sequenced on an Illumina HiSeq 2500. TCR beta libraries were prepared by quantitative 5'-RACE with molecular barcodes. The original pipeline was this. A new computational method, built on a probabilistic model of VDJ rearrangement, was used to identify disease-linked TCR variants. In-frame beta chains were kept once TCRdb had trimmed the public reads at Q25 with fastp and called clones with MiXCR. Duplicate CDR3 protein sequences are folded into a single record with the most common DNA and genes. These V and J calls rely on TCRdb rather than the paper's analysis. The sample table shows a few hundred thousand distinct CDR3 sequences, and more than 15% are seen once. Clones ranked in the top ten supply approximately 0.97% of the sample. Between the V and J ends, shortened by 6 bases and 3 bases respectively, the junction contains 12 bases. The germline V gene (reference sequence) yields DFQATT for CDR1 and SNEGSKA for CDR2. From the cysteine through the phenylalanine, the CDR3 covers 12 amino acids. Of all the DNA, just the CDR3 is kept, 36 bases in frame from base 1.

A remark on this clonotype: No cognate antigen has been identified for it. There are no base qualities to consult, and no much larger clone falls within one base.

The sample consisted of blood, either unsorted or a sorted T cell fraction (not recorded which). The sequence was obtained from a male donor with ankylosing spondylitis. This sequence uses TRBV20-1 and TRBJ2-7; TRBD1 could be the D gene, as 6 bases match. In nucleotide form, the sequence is TGCAGTGCCCGGGACAACTACTACGAGCAGTACTTC. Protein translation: CSARDNYYEQYF.